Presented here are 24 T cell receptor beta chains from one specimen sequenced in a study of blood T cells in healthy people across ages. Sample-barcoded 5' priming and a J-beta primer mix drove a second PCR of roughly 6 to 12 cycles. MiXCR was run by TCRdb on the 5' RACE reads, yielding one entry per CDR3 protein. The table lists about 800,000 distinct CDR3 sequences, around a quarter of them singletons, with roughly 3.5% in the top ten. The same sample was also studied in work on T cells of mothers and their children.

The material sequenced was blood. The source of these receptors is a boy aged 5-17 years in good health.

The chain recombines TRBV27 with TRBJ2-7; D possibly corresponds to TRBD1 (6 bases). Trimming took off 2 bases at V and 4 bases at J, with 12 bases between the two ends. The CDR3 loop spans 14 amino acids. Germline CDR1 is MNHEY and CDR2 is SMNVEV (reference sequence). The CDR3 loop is CASSLRSQGYEQYF. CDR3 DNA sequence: TGTGCCAGCAGTTTACGGTCGCAGGGGTACGAGCAGTACTTC.

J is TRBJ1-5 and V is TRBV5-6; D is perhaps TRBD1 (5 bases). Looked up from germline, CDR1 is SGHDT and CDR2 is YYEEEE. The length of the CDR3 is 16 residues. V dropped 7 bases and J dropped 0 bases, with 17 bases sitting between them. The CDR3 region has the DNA TGTGCCAGCGGCTCGCAGGGCGCCCATAGCAATCAGCCCCAGCATTTT. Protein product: CASGSQGAHSNQPQHF. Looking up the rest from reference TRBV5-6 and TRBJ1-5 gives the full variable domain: DAGVTQSPTHLIKTRGQQVTLRCSPKSGHDTVSWYQQALGQGPQFIFQYYEEEERQRGNFPDRFSGHQFPNYSSELNVNALLLGDSALYLCASGSQGAHSNQPQHFGDGTRLSIL.

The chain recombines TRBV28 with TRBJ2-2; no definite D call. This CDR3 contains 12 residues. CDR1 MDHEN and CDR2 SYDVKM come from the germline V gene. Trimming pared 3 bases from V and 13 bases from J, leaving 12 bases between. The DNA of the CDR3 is TGTGCCAGCAGTTTTGAACAAAGGGTGCTGTTTTTT. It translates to CASSFEQRVLFF.

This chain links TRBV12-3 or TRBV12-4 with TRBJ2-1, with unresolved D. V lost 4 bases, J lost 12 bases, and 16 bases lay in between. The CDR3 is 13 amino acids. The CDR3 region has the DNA TGTGCCAGCAGTTCATCCTCTGGCGGCCCGCAGTTCTTC. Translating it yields CASSSSSGGPQFF.

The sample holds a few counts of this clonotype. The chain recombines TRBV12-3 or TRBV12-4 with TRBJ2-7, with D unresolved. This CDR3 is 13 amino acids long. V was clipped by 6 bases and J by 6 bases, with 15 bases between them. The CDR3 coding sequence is TGTGCCAGCAGCCGACCACTACTTTTCGAGCAGTACTTC. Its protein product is CASSRPLLFEQYF.

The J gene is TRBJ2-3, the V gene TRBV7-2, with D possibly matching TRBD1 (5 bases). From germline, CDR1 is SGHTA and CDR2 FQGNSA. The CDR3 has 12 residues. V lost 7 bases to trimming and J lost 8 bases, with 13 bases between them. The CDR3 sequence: CASNRPQGTQYF. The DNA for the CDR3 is TGTGCCAGCAACAGGCCCCAGGGTACGCAGTATTTT.

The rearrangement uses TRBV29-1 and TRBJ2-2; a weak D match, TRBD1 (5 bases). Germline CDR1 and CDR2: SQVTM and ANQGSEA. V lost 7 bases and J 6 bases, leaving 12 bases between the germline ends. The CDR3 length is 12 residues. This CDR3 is CSALTVAGELFF. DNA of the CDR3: TGCAGCGCCTTGACAGTTGCCGGGGAGCTGTTTTTT.

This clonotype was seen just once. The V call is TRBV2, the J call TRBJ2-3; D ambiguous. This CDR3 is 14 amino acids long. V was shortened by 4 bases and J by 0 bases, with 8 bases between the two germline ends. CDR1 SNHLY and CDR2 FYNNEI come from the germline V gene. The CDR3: CASSVRRSTDTQYF. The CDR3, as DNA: TGTGCCAGCAGTGTCCGGCGGAGCACAGATACGCAGTATTTT.

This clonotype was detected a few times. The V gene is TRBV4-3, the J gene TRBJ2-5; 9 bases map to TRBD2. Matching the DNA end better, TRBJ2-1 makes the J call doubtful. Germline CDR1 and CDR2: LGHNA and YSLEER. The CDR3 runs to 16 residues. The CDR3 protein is CASSQEVSGRSSEQFF. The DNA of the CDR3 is TGCGCCAGCAGCCAAGAAGTTAGCGGGAGATCAAGTGAGCAGTTCTTC.

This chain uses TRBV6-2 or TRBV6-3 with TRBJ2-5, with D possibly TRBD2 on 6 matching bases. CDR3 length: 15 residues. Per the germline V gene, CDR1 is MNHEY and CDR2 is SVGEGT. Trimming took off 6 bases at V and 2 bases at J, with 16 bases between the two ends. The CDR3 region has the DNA TGTGCCAGCAGGATAGGGACTTACCGTCAAGAGACCCAGTACTTC. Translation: CASRIGTYRQETQYF.

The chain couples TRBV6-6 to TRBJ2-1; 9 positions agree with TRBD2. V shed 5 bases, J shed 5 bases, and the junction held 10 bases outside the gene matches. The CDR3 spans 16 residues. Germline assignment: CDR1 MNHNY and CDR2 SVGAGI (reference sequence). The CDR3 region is CASSPPTSGRDNEQFF. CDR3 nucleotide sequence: TGTGCCAGCAGTCCGCCGACTAGCGGACGAGACAATGAGCAGTTCTTC.

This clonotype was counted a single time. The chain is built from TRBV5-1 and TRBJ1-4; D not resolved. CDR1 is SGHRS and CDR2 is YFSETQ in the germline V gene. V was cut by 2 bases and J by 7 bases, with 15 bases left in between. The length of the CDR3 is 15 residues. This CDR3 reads CASSFGLSWGEKLFF. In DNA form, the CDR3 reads TGCGCCAGCAGCTTCGGACTTTCATGGGGTGAAAAACTGTTTTTT. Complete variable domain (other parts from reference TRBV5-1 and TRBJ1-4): KAGVTQTPRYLIKTRGQQVTLSCSPISGHRSVSWYQQTPGQGLQFLFEYFSETQRNKGNFPGRFSGRQFSNSRSEMNVSTLELGDSALYLCASSFGLSWGEKLFFGSGTQLSVL.

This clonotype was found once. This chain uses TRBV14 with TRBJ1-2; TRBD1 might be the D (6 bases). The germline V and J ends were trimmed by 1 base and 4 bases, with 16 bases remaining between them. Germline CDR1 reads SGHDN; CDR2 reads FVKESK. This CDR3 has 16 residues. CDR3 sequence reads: CASSQVRDRPIYGYTF. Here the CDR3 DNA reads TGTGCCAGCAGCCAAGTCCGTGACAGGCCAATCTATGGCTACACCTTC.

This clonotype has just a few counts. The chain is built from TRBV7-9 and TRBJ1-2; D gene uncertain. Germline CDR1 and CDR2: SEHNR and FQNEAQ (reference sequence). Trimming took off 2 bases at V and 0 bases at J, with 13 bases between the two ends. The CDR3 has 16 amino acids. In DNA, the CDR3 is TGTGCCAGCAGCTTATTGGCTTACGGATCTAACTATGGCTACACCTTC. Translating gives CASSLLAYGSNYGYTF.

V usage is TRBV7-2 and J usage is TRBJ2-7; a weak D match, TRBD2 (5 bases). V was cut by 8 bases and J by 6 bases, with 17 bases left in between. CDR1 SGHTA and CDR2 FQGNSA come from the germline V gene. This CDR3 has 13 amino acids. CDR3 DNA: TGTGCCAGCGGTGCTACTACGGGGAGCGAGCAGTACTTC. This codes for CASGATTGSEQYF.

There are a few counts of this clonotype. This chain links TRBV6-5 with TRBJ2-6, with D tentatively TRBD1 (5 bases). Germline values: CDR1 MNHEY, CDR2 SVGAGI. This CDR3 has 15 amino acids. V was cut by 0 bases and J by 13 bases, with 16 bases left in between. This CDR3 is CASSYSEGAPWVLTF. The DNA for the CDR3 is TGTGCCAGCAGTTACTCGGAAGGGGCCCCTTGGGTCCTGACTTTC.

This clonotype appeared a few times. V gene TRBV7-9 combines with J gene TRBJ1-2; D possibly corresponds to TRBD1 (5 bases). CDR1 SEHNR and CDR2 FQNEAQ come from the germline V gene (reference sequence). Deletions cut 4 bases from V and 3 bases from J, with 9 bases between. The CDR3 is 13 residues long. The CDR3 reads CASSYGDDYGYTF. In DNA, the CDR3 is TGTGCCAGCAGCTACGGGGACGACTATGGCTACACCTTC.

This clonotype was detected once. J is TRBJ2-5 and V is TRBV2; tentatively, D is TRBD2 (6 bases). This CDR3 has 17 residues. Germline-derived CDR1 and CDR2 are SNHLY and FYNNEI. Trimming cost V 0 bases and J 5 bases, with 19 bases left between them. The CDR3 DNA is TGTGCCAGCAGTGAAGCGCTTTACGGCGGAGGGGAGGAGACCCAGTACTTC. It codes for CASSEALYGGGEETQYF.

CDR3 amino acids: CSGGQGHDTEAFF. For the CDR3, the DNA is TGCAGTGGCGGACAGGGACACGACACTGAAGCTTTCTTT. The J gene is TRBJ1-1, the V gene TRBV20-1, with TRBD1 matching 8 bases. Germline CDR1 reads DFQATT; CDR2 reads SNEGSKA (reference sequence). V lost 7 bases, J lost 3 bases, and 7 bases stayed unmatched. The CDR3 spans 13 residues.

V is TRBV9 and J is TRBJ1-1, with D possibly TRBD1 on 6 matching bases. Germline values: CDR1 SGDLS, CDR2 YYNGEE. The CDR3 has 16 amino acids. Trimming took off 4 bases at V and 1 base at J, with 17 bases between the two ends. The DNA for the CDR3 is TGTGCCAGCAGCTTAGAGCGGGGGGGGCCGAACACTGAAGCTTTCTTT. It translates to CASSLERGGPNTEAFF.

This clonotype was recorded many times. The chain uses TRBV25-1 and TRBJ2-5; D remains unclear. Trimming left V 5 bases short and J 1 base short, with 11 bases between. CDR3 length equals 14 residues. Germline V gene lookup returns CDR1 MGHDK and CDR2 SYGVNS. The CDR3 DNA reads TGTGCCAGCAGTTGGGCGGCCGGCCAAGAGACCCAGTACTTC. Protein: CASSWAAGQETQYF.

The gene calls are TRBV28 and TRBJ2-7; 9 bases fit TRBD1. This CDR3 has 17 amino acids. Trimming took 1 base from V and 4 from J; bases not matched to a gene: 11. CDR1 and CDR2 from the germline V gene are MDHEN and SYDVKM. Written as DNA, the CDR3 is TGTGCCAGCAGTTTATTGGCCGGGGGACAGGGCATGTACGAGCAGTACTTC. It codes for CASSLLAGGQGMYEQYF.

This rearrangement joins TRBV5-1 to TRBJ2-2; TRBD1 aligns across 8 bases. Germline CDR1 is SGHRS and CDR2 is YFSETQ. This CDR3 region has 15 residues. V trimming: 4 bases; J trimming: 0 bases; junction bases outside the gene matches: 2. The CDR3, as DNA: TGCGCCAGCAGCGAGGACAGGGCGAACACCGGGGAGCTGTTTTTT. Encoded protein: CASSEDRANTGELFF.

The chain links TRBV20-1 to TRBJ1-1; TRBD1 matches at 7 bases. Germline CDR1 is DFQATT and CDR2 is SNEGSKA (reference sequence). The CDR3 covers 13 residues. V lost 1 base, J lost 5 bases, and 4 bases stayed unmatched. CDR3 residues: CSARVRGRTEAFF. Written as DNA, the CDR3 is TGCAGTGCTAGAGTCAGGGGGAGGACTGAAGCTTTCTTT.